This entry lists 2 T cell receptor beta chains sequenced from one sample in a study of blood T cells in healthy people across ages. Primed by a sample-barcoded 5' primer and a J-beta primer mix, a second PCR proceeded for roughly 6 to 12 cycles. MiXCR, applied by TCRdb to the 5' RACE reads, yields one record per CDR3 protein. The sample gives roughly 500,000 distinct CDR3 sequences, approximately 25% of which show up once; 15% to 20% is in the top ten. The material sequenced was blood. The receptors were sampled from a woman in her sixties or seventies in good health.

This clonotype was counted a few times. The chain recombines TRBV7-2 with TRBJ2-2, with D uncertain. V lost 10 bases and J lost 4, with 16 bases in between. Germline CDR1 reads SGHTA; CDR2 reads FQGNSA. This CDR3 comprises 14 residues. CDR3 sequence: CATRPEVSTGELFF. The CDR3 DNA reads as TGTGCCACCCGGCCTGAGGTTAGCACCGGGGAGCTGTTTTTT.

This clonotype has ten or more counts. V is TRBV7-2 and J is TRBJ2-5, with D possibly TRBD1 on 6 matching bases. Germline CDR1 is SGHTA and CDR2 is FQGNSA. The CDR3 length is 18 residues. V dropped 1 base and J dropped 5 bases, with 23 bases sitting between them. The CDR3 reads CASSLVRGGGSVLETQYF. Written as DNA, the CDR3 is TGTGCCAGCAGCTTAGTGCGTGGGGGCGGCTCGGTGTTGGAGACCCAGTACTTC.